The T cell receptor beta chain described here comes from a study of vaccination and CD4 T cells after COVID-19. Study-wide context: Each participant was administered two doses of a vaccine, which was either BNT162b2 or mRNA-1273.

Described treatment: approximately 9-day PBMC culture with coronavirus spike peptide pools or control peptides (ViraFEST assay). There are 13 residues in the CDR3. V was clipped by 1 base and J by 11 bases, with 14 bases between them. Germline CDR1 and CDR2: LNHNV and YYDKDF (reference sequence). This clonotype was seen a few times. Its specificity is not known. The Oncomine TCR Beta short-read assay was applied to DNA of cultured CD4+ T cells. Cultured CD4+ T cells were the source of extracted genomic DNA. TCRdb re-derived calls from the PCR reads in MiXCR, one entry per CDR3 protein. The sample carries fewer than 20,000 distinct CDR3 sequences, more than 45% recorded once.

The J gene is TRBJ1-1, the V gene TRBV15; D is unclear. Input material: CD4+ T cells from blood, cultured in vitro. This clonotype was obtained from a human donor who had recovered from COVID-19. The chain's CDR3 is CATSRGAGTGAFF. CDR3 coding DNA: TGTGCCACCAGCAGAGGGGCAGGCACGGGGGCTTTCTTT.